This TCR beta chain was identified during a study of T cells in localized non-small cell lung cancer. Findings and limits, study-wide: Detection in adjacent lung was observed for a median around 55 of the top 100 tumor clones.

Germline values: CDR1 WSHSY, CDR2 SAAADI. This CDR3 region has 13 residues. V was clipped by 5 bases and J by 6 bases, with 13 bases between them. Measured with immunoSEQ multiplex PCR; TCRdb has only the in-frame clones, and not every one. The table shows tens of thousands of clones, with 85% to 90% occurring only once. The sample holds one count of this clone. Its specificity is unknown. The receptor comes from a man aged 35 to 69 with stage II lung adenocarcinoma. The source was PBMCs, collected before any cancer treatment. V gene TRBV10-2 combines with J gene TRBJ1-1, with D unresolved. The CDR3 DNA reads TGCGCCAGCAGTTCAAGGGATACCTCTGAAGCTTTCTTT. Translation: CASSSRDTSEAFF.